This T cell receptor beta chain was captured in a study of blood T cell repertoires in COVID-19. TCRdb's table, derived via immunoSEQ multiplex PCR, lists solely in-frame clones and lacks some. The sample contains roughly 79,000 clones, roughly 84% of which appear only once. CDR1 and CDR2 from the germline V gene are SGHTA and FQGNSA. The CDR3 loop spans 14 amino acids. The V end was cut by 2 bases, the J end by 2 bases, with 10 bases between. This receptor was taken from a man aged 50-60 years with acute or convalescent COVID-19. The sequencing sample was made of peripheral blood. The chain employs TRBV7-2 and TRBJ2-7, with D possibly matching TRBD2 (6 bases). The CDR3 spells CASSLTSKTYEQYF. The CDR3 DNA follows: TGTGCCAGCAGCTTAACTAGCAAGACCTACGAGCAGTACTTC.